These 9 T cell receptor beta chains came from one sample sequenced in a study of T cell repertoires in cytomegalovirus infection. One entry per CDR3 protein, called by TCRdb with MiXCR from the reads. The top ten clones hold 7% to 9% of a sample with roughly 600,000 distinct CDR3 sequences, more than 20% of them seen once. The sequencing input was CD8+ T cells from PBMCs. The receptors were sampled from a human donor in good health (CMV status not recorded). Some clones in this sample may be carry-over from other donors' samples.

This clonotype was seen more than once but under ten times. The chain uses TRBV7-6 and TRBJ2-7, with D perhaps assigned TRBD1 or TRBD2 (5 bases each). CDR1 is SGHVS, CDR2 FNYEAQ, per germline. V lost 4 bases and J 5 bases, leaving 12 bases between the germline ends. There are 13 residues in the CDR3. CDR3 amino acids: CASSSWDRDEQYV. CDR3 sequence (DNA): TGTGCCAGCAGCTCATGGGACCGGGACGAGCAGTACGTC.

This clonotype was picked up a small number of times. J is TRBJ2-2 and V is TRBV6-5, with D perhaps matching TRBD1 or TRBD2 (5 bases each). Germline CDR1 reads MNHEY; CDR2 reads SVGAGI. The CDR3 covers 16 residues. Trimming cost V 6 bases and J 1 base, with 15 bases left between them. The CDR3 reads CASSRPSGGNTGELFF. CDR3 sequence (DNA): TGTGCCAGCAGCCGGCCGTCTGGGGGGAACACCGGGGAGCTGTTTTTT.

In its sample, this clonotype was seen many times. J is TRBJ2-7 and V is TRBV7-6; 7 bases map to TRBD2. The trim removed 3 bases at V and 2 bases at J, leaving 4 bases unmatched. The CDR3 extends over 14 amino acids. Germline lookup yields CDR1 SGHVS and CDR2 FNYEAQ. DNA of the CDR3: TGTGCCAGCAGCTTGGGAGGGGATGCCTACGAGCAGTACTTC. This encodes CASSLGGDAYEQYF.

This clonotype occurred once. The rearrangement uses TRBV7-9 and TRBJ1-1, with 10 bases matching TRBD1. V lost 4 bases, J lost 3 bases, and 5 bases stayed unmatched. CDR1 SEHNR and CDR2 FQNEAQ come from the germline V gene (reference sequence). The length of the CDR3 is 15 residues. The CDR3 DNA reads TGTGCCAGCAGCTCTCCGACAGGGGGCGACACTGAAGCTTTCTTT. Protein: CASSSPTGGDTEAFF.

In this sample, this clonotype turned up many times. The genes are TRBV7-3 and TRBJ1-2, with a tentative D call TRBD1 (5 bases). CDR3 size: 14 residues. Germline CDR1 SGHTA, CDR2 FQGTGA. Trimming removed 5 bases at V and 4 bases at J, with 14 bases between. The CDR3 here is CASSGDGTSYGYTF. CDR3 in DNA: TGTGCCAGCAGCGGTGACGGGACTTCCTATGGCTACACCTTC.

The chain has TRBV6-8 and TRBJ2-5; the match to TRBD1 covers 8 bases. This CDR3 is 18 amino acids long. Germline CDR1 MNHGY, CDR2 SAAAGT. With 7 bases clipped from V and 5 bases from J, the junction kept 21 bases outside the gene matches. The CDR3 sequence is CASNMDRELHRIRETQYF. CDR3 DNA sequence: TGTGCCAGCAACATGGACAGGGAACTCCATCGGATTCGGGAGACCCAGTACTTC.

The rearrangement uses TRBV29-1 and TRBJ2-2; the D is unclear. Germline V gene lookup returns CDR1 SQVTM and CDR2 ANQGSEA. The CDR3 spans 13 residues. With 1 base removed from V and 0 bases from J, the gap between germline ends came to 3 bases. The CDR3 sequence: CSVEAPNTGELFF. CDR3 in DNA: TGCAGCGTTGAAGCGCCGAACACCGGGGAGCTGTTTTTT.

The J gene is TRBJ1-4, the V gene TRBV7-3; D might be TRBD1 (5 bases). Between the trimmed V and J ends, which lost 10 bases and 4 bases, there was a span of 16 bases. The CDR3 runs 14 residues. Germline V gene sequence: CDR1 SGHTA, CDR2 FQGTGA. CDR3 residues: CATMPSGLNEKLFF. CDR3 coding DNA: TGTGCCACCATGCCCTCGGGACTTAATGAAAAACTGTTTTTT.

The sample holds many counts of this clonotype. The rearrangement uses TRBV23-1 and TRBJ1-5, with 9 positions matching TRBD1. TRBV23-1 is recorded as an ORF, its role being uncertain. The V and J ends lost 3 bases and 1 base, in that order; junction bases with no gene match: 4. The CDR3 is 16 residues long. In DNA, the CDR3 is TGCGCCAGCAGTCATCCGGACAGGGGAAGCAATCAGCCCCAGCATTTT. This sequence encodes CASSHPDRGSNQPQHF.